The present entry profiles one TCR beta chain with its context. The CDR3 extends over 14 amino acids. The germline V gene has CDR1 MNHNS and CDR2 SASEGT. After removal of 3 bases from V and 4 bases from J, the junction contained 5 bases not matched to a gene. This specimen belongs to a study of shared clonotypes between healthy human individuals. Study overall: Researchers assigned three CD4 naive, three CD4 memory, two CD8 naive and one CD8 memory plate to each donor.

Assay used: immunoSEQ multiplex PCR; TCRdb lists only in-frame clones, some missing. The table records over a million clones, more than 65% of them present only once. The V and J genes are TRBV6-1 and TRBJ1-2; 7 bases map to TRBD1. Sequenced material: memory CD4+ T cells sorted from blood. Specified subset: CD45RA-negative fraction. The TCR was taken from a young man in good health. CDR3 protein: CASSDPGQSYGYTF. CDR3 sequence (DNA): TGTGCCAGCAGTGACCCGGGACAGAGCTATGGCTACACCTTC.